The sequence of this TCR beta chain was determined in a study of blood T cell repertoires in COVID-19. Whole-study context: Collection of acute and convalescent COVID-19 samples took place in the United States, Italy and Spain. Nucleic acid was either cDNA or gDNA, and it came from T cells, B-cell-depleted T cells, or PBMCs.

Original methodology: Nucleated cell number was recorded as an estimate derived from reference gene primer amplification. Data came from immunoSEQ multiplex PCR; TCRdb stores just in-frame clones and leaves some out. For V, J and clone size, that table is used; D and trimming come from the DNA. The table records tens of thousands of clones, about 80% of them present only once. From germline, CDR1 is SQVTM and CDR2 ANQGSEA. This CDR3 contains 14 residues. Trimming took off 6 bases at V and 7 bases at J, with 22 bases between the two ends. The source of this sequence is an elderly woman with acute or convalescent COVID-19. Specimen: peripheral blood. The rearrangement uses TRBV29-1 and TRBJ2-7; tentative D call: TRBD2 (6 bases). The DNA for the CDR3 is TGCAGCGTATGTCTGCGTAGTGGGGGGTGGGAGCAGTACTTC. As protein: CSVCLRSGGWEQYF.